This T cell receptor (beta chain) was sequenced for a study of blood T cell repertoires in COVID-19. Profiling relied on immunoSEQ multiplex PCR, and the TCRdb table lists in-frame clones only, not all of them. The sample includes approximately 200,000 clones, approximately 75% seen only once; the top ten take roughly 8.7%. The V segment lost 6 bases and the J segment 5 bases; nucleotides outside the gene matches: 6. The CDR3 has 14 amino acids. Per germline, CDR1 ENHRY and CDR2 SYGVKD. Donors of Cohort 3 who recovered were those that had two negative PCRs, clearance, or symptom resolution. The sample was PBMCs or T cells enriched from blood (not recorded which). The chain combines TRBV10-3 with TRBJ2-1, with TRBD1 matching 8 bases. This receptor was taken from a middle-aged man who had recovered from COVID-19. The CDR3 here is CAIRPDRDDNEQFF. The CDR3 bases are TGTGCCATCAGGCCGGACAGGGACGACAATGAGCAGTTCTTC.